What follows describes a single TCR beta chain. As yet, its antigen is unknown. Produced via immunoSEQ multiplex PCR; TCRdb's table is partial and in-frame only. Counted here are more than 100,000 clones, around 90% occurring once; the ten biggest clones make up 1.7%. The CDR3 spans 16 residues. Trimming shortened V by 0 bases and J by 0 bases, and 10 bases separated the two germline ends. CDR1 is SGHRS, CDR2 YFSETQ, per germline. The data belong to a study of T cells in localized non-small cell lung cancer. The study's findings and limits: There was an association of higher blood T cell density with longer overall survival. In uninvolved adjacent lung, T cell clonality reached its highest value, exceeding tumor. Sequencing was restricted to one tumor region; therefore, heterogeneity remains possible. Turning up in adjacent lung were a median around 58 of the top 100 tumor clones.

The sequence was obtained from a female donor older than 55 with stage I lung adenocarcinoma. This specimen consisted of peripheral blood, obtained before any cancer treatment. The chain uses TRBV5-1 and TRBJ1-3; D not resolved. The CDR3, as DNA: TGCGCCAGCAGCTTGGGACACGAGTTCTCTGGAAACACCATATATTTT. It yields the protein CASSLGHEFSGNTIYF.